This T cell receptor (beta chain) was documented in a study of shared clonotypes between healthy human individuals. The CDR3 runs to 16 residues. Germline CDR1 SGHNT, CDR2 YYREEE (reference sequence). The V and J ends lost 4 bases and 0 bases respectively, with 14 bases between them. Profiled with immunoSEQ multiplex PCR; TCRdb holds only in-frame clones, not every one. The table lists over 950,000 clones, roughly 77% of them singletons, with roughly 0.82% in the top ten. The rearrangement links TRBV5-4 to TRBJ1-3, with no clear D. The sequence came from a man between 18 and 35 years old in good health. Some clones in this sample may be carry-over from other donors' samples. The sequenced material came from memory CD4+ T cells from PBMCs. Subset noted: CD45RA-negative fraction. CDR3 DNA: TGTGCCAGCAGCCCGACCCCCGCCAGCTCTGGAAACACCATATATTTT. Translation gives CASSPTPASSGNTIYF.